This TCR beta chain is from a study of radiation and T cells in renal cell carcinoma. Clones were sequenced by immunoSEQ multiplex PCR, and TCRdb holds only the in-frame ones, with some missing. The table includes about 24,000 clones, around 52% detected once. Treatment meaning: 15 Gy SBRT to primary tumor, nephrectomy 4 weeks later. V was clipped by 6 bases and J by 2 bases, with 20 bases between them. The CDR3 totals 17 residues. Germline V CDR1 and CDR2: SGHVS, FQNEAQ. The receptor was isolated from a woman between 45 and 60 years old with renal cell carcinoma. The chain couples TRBV7-8 to TRBJ1-5, with no clear D. The sample was tumor tissue, taken from a patient whose treatment included radiotherapy and nephrectomy. In nucleotides, the CDR3 is TGTGCCAGCAGTGCCCCCCGTTTGCAGTGGGGCAATCAGCCCCAGCATTTT. It codes for CASSAPRLQWGNQPQHF.